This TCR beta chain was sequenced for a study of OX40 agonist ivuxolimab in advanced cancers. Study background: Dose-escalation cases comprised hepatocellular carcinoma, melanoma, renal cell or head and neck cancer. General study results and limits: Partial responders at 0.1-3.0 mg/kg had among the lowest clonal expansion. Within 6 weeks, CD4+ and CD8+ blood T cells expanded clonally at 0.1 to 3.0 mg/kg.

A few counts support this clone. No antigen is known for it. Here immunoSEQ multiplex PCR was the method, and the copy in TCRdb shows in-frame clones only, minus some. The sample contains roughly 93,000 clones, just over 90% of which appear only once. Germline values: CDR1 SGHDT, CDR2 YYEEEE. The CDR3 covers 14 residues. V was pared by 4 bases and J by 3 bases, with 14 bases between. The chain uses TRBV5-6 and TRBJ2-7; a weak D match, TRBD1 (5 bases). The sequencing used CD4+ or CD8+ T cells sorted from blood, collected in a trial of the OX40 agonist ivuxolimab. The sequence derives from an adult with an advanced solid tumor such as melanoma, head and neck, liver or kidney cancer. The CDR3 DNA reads TGTGCCAGCAGCAACCTTAGGGGCGACTACGAGCAGTACTTC. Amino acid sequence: CASSNLRGDYEQYF.